Below are 21 T cell receptor beta chains sequenced from a single sample in a study of cytotoxic CD8 clonotypes in ibrutinib-treated CLL. Assay used: immunoSEQ multiplex PCR; TCRdb lists only in-frame clones, some missing. The sample lists approximately 60,000 clones, 55% to 70% seen once, with around 21% in the top ten. The sequencing used PBMCs, collected after 24 months of ibrutinib treatment. All receptors come from a human donor with chronic lymphocytic leukemia.

CDR3 amino acids: CASSQGRDTQYF. The CDR3 DNA follows: TGTGCCAGCAGTCAGGGACGGGATACGCAGTATTTT. The chain employs TRBV28 and TRBJ2-3, with D perhaps matching TRBD1 or TRBD2 (5 bases each). Germline V gene sequence: CDR1 MDHEN, CDR2 SYDVKM. The CDR3 spans 12 residues. The ends were cut back, 5 bases at V and 6 bases at J, with 9 bases in the middle. Supplemented by reference TRBV28 and TRBJ2-3, the full variable domain reads DVKVTQSSRYLVKRTGEKVFLECVQDMDHENMFWYRQDPGLGLRLIYFSYDVKMKEKGDIPEGYSVSREKKERFSLILESASTNQTSMYLCASSQGRDTQYFGPGTRLTVL.

V gene TRBV19 combines with J gene TRBJ2-3, with 15 bases fitting TRBD2. The germline CDR1 and CDR2 sequences are LNHDA and SQIVND (reference sequence). V lost 5 bases and J lost 7; bases outside the gene matches: 7. The CDR3 extends over 16 amino acids. CDR3 region: CASSLGLAGGQNTQYF. Written as DNA, the CDR3 is TGTGCCAGTAGTCTTGGACTAGCGGGGGGGCAAAATACGCAGTATTTT.

This clone turned up a few times. The DNA of the CDR3 is TGCGCCAGCAGCGGGACAGCCGGCTATGGCTACACCTTC. Amino acid sequence: CASSGTAGYGYTF. V usage is TRBV5-1 and J usage is TRBJ1-2; 7 positions agree with TRBD1. There are 13 residues in the CDR3. Trimming at V came to 4 bases and at J to 4 bases, leaving 4 bases not matched to a gene. CDR1 is SGHRS, CDR2 YFSETQ, per germline.

The V call is TRBV11-1, the J call TRBJ2-1; TRBD1 matches at 7 bases. The length of the CDR3 is 16 residues. Germline-derived CDR1 and CDR2 are SGHAT and FQDESV (reference sequence). The V segment lost 4 bases and the J segment 9 bases; nucleotides outside the gene matches: 15. The chain's CDR3 is CASSYRDSLGRPEQFF. The CDR3 DNA follows: TGTGCCAGCAGCTACAGGGACAGTCTGGGCAGACCTGAGCAGTTCTTC. Full variable domain (missing parts from reference TRBV11-1 and TRBJ2-1): EAEVAQSPRYKITEKSQAVAFWCDPISGHATLYWYRQILGQGPELLVQFQDESVVDDSQLPKDRFSAERLKGVDSTLKIQPAELGDSAMYLCASSYRDSLGRPEQFFGPGTRLTVL.

The chain combines TRBV5-6 with TRBJ1-3, with a possible D match to TRBD1 (5 bases). The CDR3 is 16 residues long. The V end lost 1 base, the J end lost 2 bases, and 13 bases lay between the germline ends. In germline, CDR1 is SGHDT, CDR2 YYEEEE. For the CDR3, the DNA is TGTGCCAGCAGCTTGCTGCTCAGGGCCACTGGAAACACCATATATTTT. Its translation is CASSLLLRATGNTIYF. The entire variable domain, with the rest obtained from reference TRBV5-6 and TRBJ1-3, is as follows: DAGVTQSPTHLIKTRGQQVTLRCSPKSGHDTVSWYQQALGQGPQFIFQYYEEEERQRGNFPDRFSGHQFPNYSSELNVNALLLGDSALYLCASSLLLRATGNTIYFGEGSWLTVV.

In this sample, this clone turned up a few times. The CDR3 reads CASSFKAGGHNEQFF. The CDR3 DNA is TGCGCCAGCAGCTTCAAGGCAGGGGGCCACAATGAGCAGTTCTTC. The chain has TRBV5-1 and TRBJ2-1; 8 nucleotides agree with TRBD1. The CDR3 is 15 residues long. V trimming: 2 bases; J trimming: 5 bases; junction bases outside the gene matches: 6. Germline CDR1 is SGHRS and CDR2 is YFSETQ.

This chain connects TRBV29-1 to TRBJ1-1, with 11 bases that match TRBD1. CDR1 is SQVTM and CDR2 is ANQGSEA in the germline V gene. The CDR3 loop spans 13 amino acids. V lost 4 bases, J lost 4 bases, and 2 bases stayed unmatched. CDR3 DNA sequence: TGCAGCGTTGGGACAGGGGGCCCCACTGAAGCTTTCTTT. It is translated as CSVGTGGPTEAFF.

This rearrangement joins TRBV25-1 to TRBJ2-6; D unresolved. Germline V gene sequence: CDR1 MGHDK, CDR2 SYGVNS. The CDR3 consists of 15 residues. V lost 4 bases to trimming and J lost 5 bases, with 12 bases between them. CDR3 region: CASSAPSLRANVLTF. The CDR3 nucleotides are TGTGCCAGCAGTGCGCCCTCACTACGGGCCAACGTCCTGACTTTC.

This clone was seen a handful of times. The chain links TRBV2 to TRBJ1-5, with 8 nucleotides matching TRBD1. This CDR3 is built from 15 residues. With V trimmed by 6 bases and J by 0 bases, 4 bases remained unmatched. The germline V gene has CDR1 SNHLY and CDR2 FYNNEI. CDR3 sequence (DNA): TGTGCCAGCAGGGACAGGGCCGTTAGCAATCAGCCCCAGCATTTT. Protein product: CASRDRAVSNQPQHF.

The sample holds many counts of this clone. This chain uses TRBV29-1 with TRBJ1-2; 11 bases agree with TRBD1. The CDR3 has 15 amino acids. J gave up 2 bases and V 7 bases, and 9 bases lay outside the gene matches. Germline V gene data show CDR1 as SQVTM and CDR2 as ANQGSEA. The CDR3 region is CSAVGWDRGNYGYTF. Here the CDR3 DNA reads TGCAGCGCTGTCGGATGGGACAGGGGGAACTATGGCTACACCTTC.

The chain uses TRBV9 and TRBJ2-3; 13 bases fit TRBD2. Germline loops: CDR1 SGDLS, CDR2 YYNGEE. The CDR3 extends over 17 amino acids. Germline trimming cut 4 bases from V and 1 base from J; bases unmatched to any gene: 6. The CDR3 bases are TGTGCCAGCAGCTCGGGACTAGCGGGATGGGGCACAGATACGCAGTATTTT. It codes for CASSSGLAGWGTDTQYF.

This chain joins TRBV5-1 and TRBJ1-1, with a weak D call TRBD1 (6 bases). CDR1 and CDR2 from the germline V gene are SGHRS and YFSETQ. Trimming pared 3 bases from V and 5 bases from J, leaving 17 bases between. This CDR3 region has 15 residues. This CDR3 reads CASSSYRVRGTEAFF. In DNA, the CDR3 is TGCGCCAGCAGCTCCTACAGGGTAAGGGGTACTGAAGCTTTCTTT.

V is TRBV7-8 and J is TRBJ2-3; TRBD2 matches 15 bases. The CDR3 has 17 residues. CDR1 and CDR2 (germline): SGHVS, FQNEAQ. The J segment lost 7 bases and the V segment lost 1 base, leaving 6 bases of the junction unmatched. The CDR3 nucleotides are TGTGCCAGCAGCTTAGAGGTGGGGACTAGCGGGAGGAATACGCAGTATTTT. Its translation is CASSLEVGTSGRNTQYF.

The chain recombines TRBV11-2 with TRBJ2-1; 12 bases match TRBD2. With 4 bases clipped from V and 6 bases from J, the junction kept 4 bases outside the gene matches. This CDR3 region has 15 residues. Germline CDR1 SGHAT, CDR2 FQNNGV. Here the CDR3 DNA reads TGTGCCAGCAGCTGGATACTAGCGGGAGGCAATGAGCAGTTCTTC. It codes for CASSWILAGGNEQFF. Variable domain in full (rest from reference TRBV11-2 and TRBJ2-1): EAGVAQSPRYKIIEKRQSVAFWCNPISGHATLYWYQQILGQGPKLLIQFQNNGVVDDSQLPKDRFSAERLKGVDSTLKIQPAKLEDSAVYLCASSWILAGGNEQFFGPGTRLTVL.

The chain recombines TRBV9 with TRBJ2-3; 12 bases map to TRBD2. The germline gives CDR1 SGDLS, CDR2 YYNGEE. The CDR3 loop spans 16 amino acids. V lost 4 bases, J lost 6 bases, and 9 bases stayed unmatched. The CDR3 coding sequence is TGTGCCAGCAGCTTTCGACTAGCGGGGGCTGGGGATACGCAGTATTTT. Its protein product is CASSFRLAGAGDTQYF. Filled out from reference TRBV9 and TRBJ2-3, the complete variable domain reads DSGVTQTPKHLITATGQRVTLRCSPRSGDLSVYWYQQSLDQGLQFLIQYYNGEERAKGNILERFSAQQFPDLHSELNLSSLELGDSALYFCASSFRLAGAGDTQYFGPGTRLTVL.

This clone was found a few times. This rearrangement joins TRBV5-1 to TRBJ2-1; 7 bases line up with TRBD2. The germline V gene has CDR1 SGHRS and CDR2 YFSETQ. This CDR3 is 14 amino acids long. Trimming removed 4 bases from V and 4 bases from J; junction bases left unmatched: 5. CDR3 loop: CASSLRGGYNEQFF. The CDR3 DNA follows: TGCGCCAGCAGCCTCCGCGGGGGATACAATGAGCAGTTCTTC.

This rearrangement joins TRBV2 to TRBJ2-6; D gene unclear. The CDR3 has 15 residues. The V gene's germline CDR1 is SNHLY and CDR2 FYNNEI. The V gene lost 3 bases and the J gene lost 4 bases, with 10 bases spanning the gap. CDR3 DNA: TGTGCCAGCAGTGAGGGCTGGGGAGGGGCCAACGTCCTGACTTTC. Encoded protein: CASSEGWGGANVLTF.

This chain uses TRBV29-1 with TRBJ1-2; D remains unclear. Trimming stripped 4 bases from V and 6 bases from J, with 12 bases between. This CDR3 has 12 amino acids. Germline loops: CDR1 SQVTM, CDR2 ANQGSEA. Here the CDR3 reads CSVVSSGDGYTF. CDR3 DNA: TGCAGCGTTGTTTCCAGTGGTGATGGCTACACCTTC.

The rearrangement links TRBV19 to TRBJ2-7; D is unclear. V gave up 3 bases and J gave up 1 base, with 7 bases separating them. The V gene's germline CDR1 is LNHDA and CDR2 SQIVND (reference sequence). The CDR3 loop spans 13 amino acids. The CDR3 protein is CASSMVFSYEQYF. CDR3 nucleotide sequence: TGTGCCAGTAGTATGGTCTTTTCCTACGAGCAGTACTTC.

This clone was seen a few times. DNA for the CDR3: TGTGCCAGCAGCTTAGCGACAGGTTCCTACGAGCAGTACTTC. This codes for CASSLATGSYEQYF. V gene TRBV7-8 combines with J gene TRBJ2-7; D possibly corresponds to TRBD1 (6 bases). CDR1 and CDR2 from the germline V gene are SGHVS and FQNEAQ. Trimming took off 0 bases at V and 1 base at J, with 7 bases between the two ends. CDR3 length equals 14 residues.

This chain connects TRBV10-3 to TRBJ2-2; 13 bases are shared with TRBD2. V dropped 8 bases and J dropped 8; count of bases not matched to a gene: 5. This CDR3 comprises 14 residues. Germline V gene lookup returns CDR1 ENHRY and CDR2 SYGVKD. CDR3: CAISGLAGEGELFF. CDR3 DNA sequence: TGTGCCATCTCTGGACTAGCGGGAGAAGGGGAGCTGTTTTTT.